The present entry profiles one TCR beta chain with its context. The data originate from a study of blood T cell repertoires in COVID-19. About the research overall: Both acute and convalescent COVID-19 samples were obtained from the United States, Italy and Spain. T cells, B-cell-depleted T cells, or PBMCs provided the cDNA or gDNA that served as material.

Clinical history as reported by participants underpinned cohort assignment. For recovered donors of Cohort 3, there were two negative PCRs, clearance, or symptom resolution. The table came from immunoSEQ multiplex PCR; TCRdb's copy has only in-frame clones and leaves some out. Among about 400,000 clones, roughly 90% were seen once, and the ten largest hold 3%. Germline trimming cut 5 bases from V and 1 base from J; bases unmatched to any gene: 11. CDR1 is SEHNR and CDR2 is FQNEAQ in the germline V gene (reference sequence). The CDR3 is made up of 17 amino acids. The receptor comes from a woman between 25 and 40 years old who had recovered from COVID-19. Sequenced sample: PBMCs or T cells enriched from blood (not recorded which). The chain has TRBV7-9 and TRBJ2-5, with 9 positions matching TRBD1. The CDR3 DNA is TGTGCCAGCAGCCTGGGGACAGGGTATTCCCCCCAAGAGACCCAGTACTTC. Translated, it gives CASSLGTGYSPQETQYF.